What follows describes a single T cell receptor (beta chain). TCRdb's copy holds only in-frame clones and misses some; the assay was immunoSEQ multiplex PCR. The sample holds 250,000 to 300,000 clones, more than 80% seen once. The source of the sample is a study of blood T cell repertoires in COVID-19. Whole-study context: Samples came from the United States, Italy and Spain, spanning acute and convalescent COVID-19. PBMCs, B-cell-depleted T cells, or T cells were the source of the cDNA or gDNA that made up the material.

V shed 4 bases and J 8 bases; nucleotides not matched to a gene: 3. CDR1 is LGHDT, CDR2 YNNKEL, per germline (reference sequence). CDR3 length: 14 residues. J is TRBJ2-4 and V is TRBV3-1 (or the pseudogene TRBV3-2), with 12 bases identical to TRBD2. Sequencing was carried out using peripheral blood. The TCR comes from a woman aged 25 to 39 with active or convalescent COVID-19. CDR3 sequence (DNA): TGTGCCAGCAGCCGGGCTAGCGGGGGGGACATTCAGTACTTC. It codes for CASSRASGGDIQYF.